This TCR beta chain was captured in a study of T cells in Graves' hyperthyroidism and ophthalmopathy. This clonotype was found many times. Its specificity is not known. The CDR3 totals 13 residues. V dropped 5 bases and J dropped 3 bases, with 12 bases sitting between them. CDR1 and CDR2 from the germline V gene are SGHRS and YFSETQ. Amplification targeted TCR beta CDR3 regions from RNA transcripts. Primed by the HTBI set, a first-round RT-PCR was run on the TCR CDR3. MiXCR, run by TCRdb on the multiplex PCR reads, gives a single entry per CDR3 protein. The data show 600,000 to 700,000 distinct CDR3 sequences, approximately 14% seen once. The study's findings and limits: Ophthalmopathy, which appeared later, was predicted by the model a median around 6.5 months before onset.

Inclusion characteristics of ophthalmopathy patients comprised a Clinical Activity Score of at least 3, a NOSPECS grade of at least 4, and duration under 3 months. Researchers barred patients who had uncontrolled infection, other autoimmune disease, pregnancy or lactation. Orbital computed tomography and thyroid ultrasound, together with serum TRAb and thyroxine and clinical symptoms, were used for diagnoses. The sequencing input was blood. This chain uses TRBV5-1 with TRBJ2-7; D call uncertain. This clonotype was obtained from a woman aged 40 to 50 with Graves' ophthalmopathy. CDR3 in amino acids: CASRPAAGYEQYF. The DNA of the CDR3 is TGCGCCAGCAGGCCCGCCGCCGGCTACGAGCAGTACTTC.